This T cell receptor (beta chain) was identified in a study of blood T cell repertoires in COVID-19. Overall study context: The United States, Italy and Spain provided the acute and convalescent COVID-19 samples.

TCRdb's copy holds only in-frame clones and misses some; the assay was immunoSEQ multiplex PCR. The sample has approximately 300,000 clones; under 90% are singletons. Cohorts were assigned according to the clinical history that participants reported. Recovered status in Cohort 3 required two negative PCRs, clearance, or symptom resolution. CDR1 is SGHVS, CDR2 FNYEAQ, per germline. J was trimmed by 5 bases and V by 3 bases; bases with no gene match: 6. This CDR3 has 14 amino acids. This chain uses TRBV7-6 with TRBJ2-7; 8 bases line up with TRBD2. The sequence came from a young woman who had recovered from COVID-19. The sample taken for sequencing was PBMCs or T cells enriched from blood (not recorded which). The CDR3 region is CASSLQAGVDEQYF. The CDR3 DNA reads TGTGCCAGCAGCTTGCAAGCGGGAGTAGACGAGCAGTACTTC.